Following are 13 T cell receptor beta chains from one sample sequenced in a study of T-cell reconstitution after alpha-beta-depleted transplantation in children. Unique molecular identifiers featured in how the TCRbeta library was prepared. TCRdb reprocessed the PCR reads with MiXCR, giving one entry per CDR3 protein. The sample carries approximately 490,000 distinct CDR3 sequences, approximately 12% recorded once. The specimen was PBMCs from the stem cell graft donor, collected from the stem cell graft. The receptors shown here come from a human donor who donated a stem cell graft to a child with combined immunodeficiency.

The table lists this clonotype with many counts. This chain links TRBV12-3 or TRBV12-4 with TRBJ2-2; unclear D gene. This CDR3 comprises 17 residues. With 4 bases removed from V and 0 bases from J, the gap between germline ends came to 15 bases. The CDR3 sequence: CASSYPETTTNTGELFF. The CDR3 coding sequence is TGTGCCAGCAGTTACCCTGAGACAACGACGAACACCGGGGAGCTGTTTTTT.

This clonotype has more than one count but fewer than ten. The DNA of the CDR3 is TGCGCCAGCAGCCAAGATTCGAGGGGGGCCGCAGATACGCAGTATTTT. Its translation: CASSQDSRGAADTQYF. This chain connects TRBV4-3 to TRBJ2-3, with D possibly being TRBD1 or TRBD2 (6 bases each). Trimming removed 0 bases from V and 4 bases from J, with 14 bases in between. The CDR3 consists of 16 residues. Per the germline V gene, CDR1 is LGHNA and CDR2 is YSLEER.

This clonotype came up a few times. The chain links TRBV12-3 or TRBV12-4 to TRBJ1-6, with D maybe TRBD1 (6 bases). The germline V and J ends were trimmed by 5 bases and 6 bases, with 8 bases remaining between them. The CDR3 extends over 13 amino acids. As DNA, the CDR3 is TGTGCCAGCAGTGACAGGACTAATTCACCCCTCCACTTT. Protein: CASSDRTNSPLHF.

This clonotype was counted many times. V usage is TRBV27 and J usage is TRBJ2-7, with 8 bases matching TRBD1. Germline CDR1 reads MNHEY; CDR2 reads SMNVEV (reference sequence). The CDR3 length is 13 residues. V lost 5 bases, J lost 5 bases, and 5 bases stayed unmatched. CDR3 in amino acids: CASSGTGGDEQYF. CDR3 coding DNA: TGTGCCAGCAGTGGGACAGGAGGGGACGAGCAGTACTTC.

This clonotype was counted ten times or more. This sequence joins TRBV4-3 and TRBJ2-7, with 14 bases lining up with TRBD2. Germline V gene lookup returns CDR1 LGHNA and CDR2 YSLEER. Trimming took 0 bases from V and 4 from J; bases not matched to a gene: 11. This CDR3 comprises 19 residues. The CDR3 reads CASSQDGGLAGEKIYEQYF. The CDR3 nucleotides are TGCGCCAGCAGCCAAGATGGGGGACTAGCGGGAGAAAAAATTTACGAGCAGTACTTC.

The DNA of the CDR3 is TGCGCCAGCAGCCCGGAGGACGGGAGCGGGGAGACCCAGTACTTC. As protein: CASSPEDGSGETQYF. The chain joins TRBV5-1 to TRBJ2-5; D may be TRBD2 (6 bases). The V and J ends lost 4 bases and 5 bases respectively, with 18 bases between them. CDR3 size: 15 residues. Germline V gene sequence: CDR1 SGHRS, CDR2 YFSETQ.

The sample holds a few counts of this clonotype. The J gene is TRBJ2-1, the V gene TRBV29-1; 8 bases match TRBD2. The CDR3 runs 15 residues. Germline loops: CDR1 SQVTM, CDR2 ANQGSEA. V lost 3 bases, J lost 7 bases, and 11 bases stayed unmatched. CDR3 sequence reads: CSVEERERGGNEQFF. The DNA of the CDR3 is TGCAGCGTTGAGGAGCGGGAGCGGGGAGGGAATGAGCAGTTCTTC.

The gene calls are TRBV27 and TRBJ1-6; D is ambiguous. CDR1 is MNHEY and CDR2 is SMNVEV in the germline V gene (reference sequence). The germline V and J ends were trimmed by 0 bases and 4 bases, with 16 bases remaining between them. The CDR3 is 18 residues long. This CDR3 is CASSLSWEGIFYNSPLHF. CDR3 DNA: TGTGCCAGCAGTTTATCGTGGGAGGGAATTTTTTATAATTCACCCCTCCACTTT.

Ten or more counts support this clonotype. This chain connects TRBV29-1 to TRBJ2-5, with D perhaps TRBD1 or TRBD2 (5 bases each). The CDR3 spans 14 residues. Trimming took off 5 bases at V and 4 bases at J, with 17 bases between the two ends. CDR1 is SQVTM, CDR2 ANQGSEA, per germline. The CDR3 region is CSVSGTFSLETQYF. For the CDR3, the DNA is TGCAGCGTTAGTGGGACCTTTTCATTAGAGACCCAGTACTTC.

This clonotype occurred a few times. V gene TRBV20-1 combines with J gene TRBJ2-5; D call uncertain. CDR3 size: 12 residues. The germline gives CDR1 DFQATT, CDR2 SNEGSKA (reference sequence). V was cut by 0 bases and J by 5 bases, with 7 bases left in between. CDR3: CSARDVWETQYF. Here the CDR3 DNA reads TGCAGTGCTAGAGATGTGTGGGAGACCCAGTACTTC.

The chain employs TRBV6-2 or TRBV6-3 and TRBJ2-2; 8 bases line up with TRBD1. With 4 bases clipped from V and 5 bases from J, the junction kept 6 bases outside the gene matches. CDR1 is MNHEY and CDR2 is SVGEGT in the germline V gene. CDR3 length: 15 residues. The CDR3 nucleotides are TGTGCCAGCAGTTTCCGGGACAGGCGGACCGGGGAGCTGTTTTTT. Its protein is CASSFRDRRTGELFF.

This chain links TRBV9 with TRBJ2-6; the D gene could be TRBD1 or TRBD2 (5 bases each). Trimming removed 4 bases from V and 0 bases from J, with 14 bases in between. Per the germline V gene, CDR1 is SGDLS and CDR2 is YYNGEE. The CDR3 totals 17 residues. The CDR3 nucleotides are TGTGCCAGCAGCCCCCGGGGCCCATCCTCTGGGGCCAACGTCCTGACTTTC. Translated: CASSPRGPSSGANVLTF.

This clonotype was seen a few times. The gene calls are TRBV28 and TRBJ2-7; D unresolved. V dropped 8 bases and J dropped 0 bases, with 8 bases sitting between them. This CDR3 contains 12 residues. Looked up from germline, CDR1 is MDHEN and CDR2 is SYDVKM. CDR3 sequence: CASQLDSYEQYF. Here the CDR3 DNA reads TGTGCCAGCCAGCTGGACTCCTACGAGCAGTACTTC.